The 25 T cell receptor beta chains given below trace back to one sample, sequenced in a study of blood T cell repertoires in COVID-19. Some clones are missing from TCRdb's copy, which holds only in-frame ones; the method was immunoSEQ multiplex PCR. The repertoire holds hundreds of thousands of clones, roughly 87% seen once, with around 0.92% in the top ten. Sequences were obtained from peripheral blood. The receptors stem from a man younger than 35 with COVID-19, enrolled during active disease.

As DNA, the CDR3 is TGTGCCAGTAGTGATGCCCCGGGACTAGGAAACTCCTACGAGCAGTACTTC. Translation gives CASSDAPGLGNSYEQYF. The rearrangement joins TRBV19 to TRBJ2-7, with 8 positions matching TRBD2. The CDR3 has 17 amino acids. Trimming at V came to 5 bases and at J to 0 bases, leaving 12 bases not matched to a gene. The V gene's germline CDR1 is LNHDA and CDR2 SQIVND (reference sequence).

The gene calls are TRBV4-1 and TRBJ2-1; 11 bases line up with TRBD2. Germline V CDR1 and CDR2: MGHRA, YSYEKL. The CDR3 loop spans 17 amino acids. With V trimmed by 2 bases and J by 0 bases, 3 bases remained unmatched. CDR3 in amino acids: CASSQLAGGISYNEQFF. The CDR3 nucleotides read TGCGCCAGCAGCCAACTAGCGGGGGGCATCTCCTACAATGAGCAGTTCTTC.

This rearrangement joins TRBV2 to TRBJ2-5; TRBD2 agrees at 11 bases. Trimming removed 5 bases from V and 1 base from J; junction bases left unmatched: 9. This CDR3 has 17 amino acids. The germline V gene encodes CDR1 SNHLY and CDR2 FYNNEI. CDR3 sequence (DNA): TGTGCCAGCAGTCGAGGAAAAGGGACTAGCGGCCAAGAGACCCAGTACTTC. This sequence encodes CASSRGKGTSGQETQYF.

The rearrangement joins TRBV10-1 to TRBJ2-3; no clear D gene. This CDR3 is 15 amino acids long. Trimming pared 4 bases from V and 0 bases from J, leaving 11 bases between. Per germline, CDR1 WNHNN and CDR2 SYGVQD (reference sequence). The CDR3 region is CASSGSLGSTDTQYF. CDR3 nucleotide sequence: TGCGCCAGCAGTGGGAGTCTCGGGAGCACAGATACGCAGTATTTT.

This chain connects TRBV5-4 to TRBJ2-3; D may be TRBD2 (5 bases). V was shortened by 2 bases and J by 1 base, with 11 bases between the two germline ends. This CDR3 spans 15 amino acids. Germline V gene lookup returns CDR1 SGHNT and CDR2 YYREEE (reference sequence). Here the CDR3 reads CASSFAGRGTDTQYF. The CDR3 bases are TGTGCCAGCAGCTTTGCGGGTCGCGGCACAGATACGCAGTATTTT.

This chain uses TRBV3-1 (or the pseudogene TRBV3-2) with TRBJ2-3; 9 bases match TRBD2. This CDR3 comprises 19 residues. V trimming: 3 bases; J trimming: 4 bases; junction bases outside the gene matches: 17. Germline CDR1 is LGHDT and CDR2 is YNNKEL (reference sequence). The CDR3: CASSQTNIAGVRSSDTQYF. The CDR3 DNA reads TGTGCCAGCAGCCAGACGAACATAGCGGGAGTCAGATCATCAGATACGCAGTATTTT.

The V and J genes are TRBV15 and TRBJ2-2; TRBD2 matches 8 bases. The V gene end was trimmed by 0 bases and the J gene end by 6 bases; junction bases not matched to a gene: 6. Per the germline V gene, CDR1 is LNHNV and CDR2 is YYDKDF (reference sequence). The CDR3 contains 16 residues. CDR3 amino acids: CATSRDLAGGSGELFF. CDR3 DNA sequence: TGTGCCACCAGCAGAGATCTTGCGGGGGGCTCCGGGGAGCTGTTTTTT. The full variable domain, in which reference TRBV15 and TRBJ2-2 provide the parts outside the CDR3, is DAMVIQNPRYQVTQFGKPVTLSCSQTLNHNVMYWYQQKSSQAPKLLFHYYDKDFNNEADTPDNFQSRRPNTSFCFLDIRSPGLGDTAMYLCATSRDLAGGSGELFFGEGSRLTVL.

This chain links TRBV20-1 with TRBJ2-3; TRBD1 is a possible D gene (5 bases). From germline, CDR1 is DFQATT and CDR2 SNEGSKA (reference sequence). Trimming removed 5 bases from V and 6 bases from J, with 9 bases in between. The CDR3 totals 11 residues. The CDR3 is CSALRVDTQYF. In DNA, the CDR3 is TGCAGTGCTCTCAGGGTGGATACGCAGTATTTT.

V and J are TRBV11-2 and TRBJ2-5; possible D gene TRBD1, 6 bases. V was shortened by 5 bases and J by 3 bases, with 13 bases between the two germline ends. The CDR3 totals 14 residues. CDR1 is SGHAT, CDR2 FQNNGV, per germline. The chain's CDR3 is CASSINYREETQYF. Written as DNA, the CDR3 is TGTGCCAGCAGCATCAATTACAGGGAAGAGACCCAGTACTTC.

The chain employs TRBV7-9 and TRBJ2-2; 9 nucleotides match TRBD2. V shed 5 bases and J 6 bases; nucleotides not matched to a gene: 7. Germline-derived CDR1 and CDR2 are SEHNR and FQNEAQ (reference sequence). The length of the CDR3 is 15 residues. CDR3 DNA: TGTGCCAGCAGCCCTCCGGGACTAGCATCCGGGGAGCTGTTTTTT. This translates into CASSPPGLASGELFF.

The chain is built from TRBV15 and TRBJ2-5; 12 bases align to TRBD2. Germline V CDR1 and CDR2: LNHNV, YYDKDF (reference sequence). The V and J ends lost 0 bases and 5 bases, in that order; junction bases with no gene match: 10. CDR3 length equals 18 residues. CDR3 coding DNA: TGTGCCACCAGCAGAGATATGGCACTAGCGGGGGGAGGGGAGACCCAGTACTTC. Its protein is CATSRDMALAGGGETQYF.

This sequence joins TRBV7-3 and TRBJ2-2; perhaps TRBD1 as D (5 bases). V lost 3 bases to trimming and J lost 4 bases, with 12 bases between them. The CDR3 loop spans 15 amino acids. Germline V gives CDR1 SGHTA, CDR2 FQGTGA. The CDR3 DNA is TGTGCCAGCAGCTTCTTAACCGACAGCACCGGGGAGCTGTTTTTT. It is translated as CASSFLTDSTGELFF.

The chain recombines TRBV3-1 (or the pseudogene TRBV3-2) with TRBJ2-5, with 13 bases fitting TRBD2. Germline V gene lookup returns CDR1 LGHDT and CDR2 YNNKEL (reference sequence). V gave up 3 bases and J gave up 3 bases; unmatched junction bases: 1. CDR3 length: 15 residues. As DNA, the CDR3 is TGTGCCAGCAGCCAGGGACTAGCGGGAAAAGAGACCCAGTACTTC. Protein: CASSQGLAGKETQYF.

This clone has only one observation. This sequence joins TRBV2 and TRBJ2-3; D call uncertain. V lost 8 bases and J 7 bases, leaving 10 bases between the germline ends. Germline CDR1 reads SNHLY; CDR2 reads FYNNEI. The CDR3 spans 11 residues. The CDR3 DNA sequence: TGTGCCAGCCGTGGAGTAAATACGCAGTATTTT. It encodes CASRGVNTQYF.

About this clone: This sample includes further DNA sequences coding for the same CDR3. This sequence joins TRBV19 and TRBJ2-5; 8 bases agree with TRBD1. Per the germline V gene, CDR1 is LNHDA and CDR2 is SQIVND (reference sequence). V was clipped by 6 bases and J by 2 bases; unmatched bases: 2. The CDR3 spans 13 residues. CDR3 in DNA: TGTGCCAGTAGAGACAGGGGACAAGAGACCCAGTACTTC. Its translation is CASRDRGQETQYF.

The chain combines TRBV7-2 with TRBJ2-1; a weak D match, TRBD2 (6 bases). CDR3 size: 15 residues. Per the germline V gene, CDR1 is SGHTA and CDR2 is FQGNSA. Trimming took off 3 bases at V and 7 bases at J, with 16 bases between the two ends. The CDR3 reads CASSLGLEWPNEQFF. CDR3 nucleotide sequence: TGTGCCAGCAGCTTGGGACTCGAGTGGCCGAATGAGCAGTTCTTC.

J is TRBJ2-1 and V is TRBV24-1; 8 bases align to TRBD2. The J segment lost 7 bases and the V segment lost 2 bases, leaving 6 bases of the junction unmatched. The CDR3 extends over 15 amino acids. Germline CDR1 is KGHDR and CDR2 is SFDVKD. This CDR3 is CATSDSSGPLNEQFF. In DNA form, the CDR3 reads TGTGCCACCAGTGATTCTAGCGGGCCTCTTAATGAGCAGTTCTTC.

The genes are TRBV19 and TRBJ1-3, with 8 bases aligning to TRBD1. The CDR3 is made up of 14 amino acids. V was pared by 10 bases and J by 4 bases, with 9 bases of the junction left unmatched. The germline V gene has CDR1 LNHDA and CDR2 SQIVND (reference sequence). The DNA for the CDR3 is TGTGCCACCTTCGACAGGGGACGCGGAAACACCATATATTTT. It yields the protein CATFDRGRGNTIYF.

This chain joins TRBV14 and TRBJ1-4; 7 bases agree with TRBD1. The CDR3 is 14 residues long. Looked up from germline, CDR1 is SGHDN and CDR2 is FVKESK. V shed 4 bases and J 5 bases; nucleotides not matched to a gene: 4. CDR3 in amino acids: CASSPTTGNEKLFF. Written as DNA, the CDR3 is TGTGCCAGCAGCCCGACGACAGGGAATGAAAAACTGTTTTTT.

For the CDR3, the DNA is TGTGCCAGCAGCCCCGGACAGATAGCTAACTATGGCTACACCTTC. Translation gives CASSPGQIANYGYTF. The V gene is TRBV3-1 (or the pseudogene TRBV3-2), the J gene TRBJ1-2, with D perhaps matching TRBD1 (6 bases). The CDR3 has 15 residues. Trimming cost V 4 bases and J 0 bases, with 12 bases left between them. Germline V gives CDR1 LGHDT, CDR2 YNNKEL (reference sequence).

The gene calls are TRBV6-1 and TRBJ1-6; 8 bases map to TRBD1. CDR3 size: 16 residues. Germline CDR1 reads MNHNS; CDR2 reads SASEGT. V shed 4 bases and J 1 base; nucleotides not matched to a gene: 3. The CDR3 spells CASSAGQGSYNSPLHF. The CDR3 nucleotides are TGTGCCAGCAGTGCCGGACAGGGATCCTATAATTCACCCCTCCACTTT.

The V and J genes are TRBV30 and TRBJ2-7, with TRBD1 matching 7 bases. The CDR3 is made up of 12 amino acids. J gave up 1 base and V 8 bases, and 5 bases lay outside the gene matches. Germline V gene lookup returns CDR1 GTSNPN and CDR2 SVGIG (reference sequence). CDR3 region: CATDRRSYEQYF. Written as DNA, the CDR3 is TGTGCCACGGACAGGCGATCCTACGAGCAGTACTTC.

The rearrangement uses TRBV23-1 and TRBJ2-7, with 10 bases identical to TRBD2. TRBV23-1 has ORF status, its function being uncertain. The CDR3 is made up of 16 amino acids. V trimming: 2 bases; J trimming: 4 bases; junction bases outside the gene matches: 8. CDR3 in amino acids: CASSQPSRTSGYEQYF. The CDR3 nucleotides read TGCGCCAGCAGTCAACCCTCACGGACTAGCGGATACGAGCAGTACTTC.

The rearrangement joins TRBV1 to TRBJ2-1; TRBD2 reflects the table's D call only, with no check against the DNA. TRBV1 is flagged as a pseudogene. The CDR3 spans 19 residues. The CDR3 region is CTSSQDILAGGPEYNEQFF. CDR3 in DNA: TGCACCAGCAGCCAAGACATACTAGCGGGGGGGCCTGAGTACAATGAGCAGTTCTTC.

The chain links TRBV11-2 to TRBJ2-7; 10 bases map to TRBD1. This CDR3 contains 15 residues. Trimming removed 5 bases from V and 4 bases from J; junction bases left unmatched: 8. CDR1 is SGHAT, CDR2 FQNNGV, per germline. In nucleotides, the CDR3 is TGTGCCAGCAGCCAAGGGACAGGGGCTGAGTACGAGCAGTACTTC. Amino acid sequence: CASSQGTGAEYEQYF.